This TCR beta chain emerged from a study of regulatory T cells in long-lasting Graves disease. Study results and limitations: Peripheral blood alone, not thyroid tissue, underwent study.

The time point denotes: newly diagnosed GD, antithyroid drugs for less than 3 months. Isolated PBMC RNA provided the starting material for the TCR library. From germline, CDR1 is SGHDN and CDR2 FVKESK. The CDR3 runs to 17 residues. The V and J ends lost 4 bases and 4 bases respectively, with 23 bases between them. In this sample, this clonotype turned up a few times. What it recognizes is unknown. In building TCR beta libraries, iRepertoire HTBI primers were used together with Arm-PCR of CDR3 regions. TCRdb independently ran MiXCR on the multiplex PCR reads; one entry per CDR3 protein. The sample records 580,000 or so distinct CDR3 sequences, 16% being singletons. These data were likewise used in another study, on T cells in Graves' hyperthyroidism and ophthalmopathy. That report notes: Patients having uncontrolled infection, another autoimmune disease, pregnancy or lactation were not included. First-round RT-PCR with HTBI primers amplified the TCR CDR3 region.

Sequenced material: peripheral blood mononuclear cells (PBMCs), taken at new diagnosis, from a patient treated with antithyroid drugs. The sequence was obtained from a man aged 18-30 years with Graves disease. The genes are TRBV14 and TRBJ2-7; D ambiguous. Written as DNA, the CDR3 is TGTGCCAGCAGCCCCCGAACGTTCACGGGCAGAAATTACGAGCAGTACTTC. It encodes CASSPRTFTGRNYEQYF.